This T cell receptor beta chain was captured by sequencing in a study of identical twins. This clonotype was observed at least ten times. MiXCR, run by TCRdb on the 5' RACE reads, gives a single entry per CDR3 protein. The sample has some 320,000 distinct CDR3 sequences, around 12% seen once. The same sample was also used in a study of yellow fever vaccine responses in identical twins.

The TCR sequence derives from a woman between 18 and 29 years old in good health. Material for sequencing was CD8+ T cells sorted from blood.

The CDR3 spells CASRLAGDPREQYF. CDR3 sequence (DNA): TGTGCCAGCAGGCTAGCGGGAGACCCCCGCGAGCAGTACTTC. V usage is TRBV28 and J usage is TRBJ2-7, with 10 bases fitting TRBD2. The CDR3 covers 14 residues. The V and J ends lost 6 bases and 6 bases, in that order; junction bases with no gene match: 8. Germline-derived CDR1 and CDR2 are MDHEN and SYDVKM.